This TCR beta chain was sequenced during a study of T cell clonotyping in hematopoietic cell transplantation. The sample's time point: recipient sample about 28 days before transplant, after cytoreduction. Germline V gene sequence: CDR1 SGHRS, CDR2 YFSETQ. This CDR3 is 19 amino acids long. Trimming at V came to 3 bases and at J to 2 bases, leaving 10 bases not matched to a gene. Here immunoSEQ multiplex PCR was the method, and the copy in TCRdb shows in-frame clones only, minus some. The sample has 49,000 or so clones, roughly 85% seen once. The sequence derives from a man aged 55 to 70 with myelodysplastic syndrome. Some clones in this sample may be carry-over from other donors' samples. The chain employs TRBV5-1 and TRBJ2-3; 15 bases agree with TRBD2. Sequencing was performed on peripheral blood mononuclear cells, taken before stem cell transplant. The chain's CDR3 is CASSWAGTSGGFYTDTQYF. The DNA of the CDR3 is TGCGCCAGCAGCTGGGCCGGGACTAGCGGGGGGTTCTACACAGATACGCAGTATTTT.